The clone carrying this T cell receptor (beta chain) was observed a few times. The antigen is undetermined. The sample comes from a study of CD8+CD57+ T cells in acquired aplastic anemia. Germline V lookup: CDR1 SGHVS, CDR2 FQNEAQ. CDR3 length: 16 amino acids. The J segment lost 0 bases and the V segment lost 5 bases, leaving 9 bases of the junction unmatched. The template used for profiling TCR beta VDJ and CDR3 was genomic DNA. TCRdb analysed the reads with MiXCR anew, one entry per CDR3 protein. The sample shows under 350,000 distinct CDR3 sequences, approximately 57% of them seen only once. Findings and limits, study-wide: The same twenty-nine CD8+ CDR3 sequences occurred in patients and in controls.

In patients chosen for sequencing, flow cytometry had shown CD8+CD57+ cell expansion. This receptor was taken from a human donor with aplastic anemia. The chain links TRBV7-8 to TRBJ2-7; the match to TRBD2 covers 8 bases. The sample taken for sequencing was sorted CD4+, CD8+, or CD8+CD57+ T cells (not recorded which) from PBMCs. The CDR3 nucleotides are TGTGCCAGCAGCCCAAGCAGCGGGAGCCTCTCCTACGAGCAGTACTTC. Its translation: CASSPSSGSLSYEQYF.